The rows below give T cell receptor beta chains drawn from one sample of a study of cytomegalovirus exposure and HLA in healthy donors. Assay: immunoSEQ multiplex PCR; the TCRdb copy retains only in-frame clones and omits some. The sample has 150,000 to 200,000 clones, 82% seen once. The sample was PBMCs. These receptors were collected from a girl aged 2 to 9 in good health and CMV-seropositive. The CDR3 runs from the conserved cysteine through the conserved F or W. A D gene is named only where the DNA matches it firmly. Not every row has a clone size; where given, it reads once, few, many or a size class.

j_call	v_call	clone_size	d_call	cdr3_nt	cdr3_aa
TRBJ2-1	TRBV19	NA	TRBD1	TGTGCCAGTAGTATACCACAGGGGATTTACAATGAGCAGTTCTTC	CASSIPQGIYNEQFF
TRBJ2-7	TRBV5-4	NA	NA	TGTGCCAGCACCTTCCGGAAGACAGGCGAGCAGTACTTC	CASTFRKTGEQYF
TRBJ1-2	TRBV5-1	NA	NA	TGCGCCAGCAGCTTGGATCGGGGGAGTGGAGGCTACACCTTC	CASSLDRGSGGYTF
TRBJ2-7	TRBV7-8	NA	NA	TGTGCCAGCAGCTTCCAAGACGGGGAGCAGTACTTC	CASSFQDGEQYF
TRBJ1-4	TRBV6-6	few	NA	TGTGCCAGCAGGGAGGGACTTAATGAAAAACTGTTTTTT	CASREGLNEKLFF
TRBJ1-6	TRBV6-6	few	NA	TGTGCCAGCACCTCGATGGGGAGCTCCTATAATTCACCCCTCCACTTT	CASTSMGSSYNSPLHF
TRBJ1-1	TRBV6-6	NA	NA	TGTGCCAGCAGTTTCTACACTGAAGCTTTCTTT	CASSFYTEAFF
TRBJ2-2	TRBV7-6	NA	TRBD2	TGTGCCAGCAGCTTAATTAGCGGGAGTTATACCGGGGAGCTGTTTTTT	CASSLISGSYTGELFF
TRBJ1-5	TRBV30	NA	TRBD1	TGTGCCTGGAGTTACCGGGACAGGGGGTACAATCAGCCCCAGCATTTT	CAWSYRDRGYNQPQHF
TRBJ1-1	TRBV4-1	NA	TRBD1	TGCGCCAGCAGCCGTTCAGGGGGCGGGACTGAAGCTTTCTTT	CASSRSGGGTEAFF
TRBJ2-1	TRBV25-1	NA	TRBD1	TGTGCCAGCGCCTTTACAGGGGCCCGCTCCTACAATGAGCAGTTCTTC	CASAFTGARSYNEQFF
TRBJ2-7	TRBV18	NA	TRBD2	TGTGCCAGCTCAACATCGAGGACTAGCGGGAGCCACGAGCAGTACTTC	CASSTSRTSGSHEQYF
TRBJ2-5	TRBV7-9	NA	NA	TGTGCCAGCAGCCTTATAGCGGAGAAGTACCAAGAGACCCAGTACTTC	CASSLIAEKYQETQYF
TRBJ2-1	TRBV4-1	NA	TRBD2	TGCGCCAGCAGCCGCCTATCCGACTCCGGGACTAGCGGCAGGGGGCAGTTCTTC	CASSRLSDSGTSGRGQFF
TRBJ1-5	TRBV5-5	NA	TRBD1	TGTGCCAGCAGCTTAAAGCCGGGACAGGGTCAATATCAGCCCCAGCATTTT	CASSLKPGQGQYQPQHF
TRBJ2-3	TRBV5-1	NA	TRBD2	TGCGCCAGCAGCTTGGGACTAGCGGGCTCCACAGATACGCAGTATTTT	CASSLGLAGSTDTQYF
TRBJ2-3	TRBV6-6	few	TRBD1	TGTGCCAGCAGCCGGGACAGGGGGCGGACAGATACGCAGTATTTT	CASSRDRGRTDTQYF
TRBJ1-3	TRBV5-4	NA	NA	TGTGCCAGCAGCTTGGATTTCCGTATCGGTGGAAACACCATATATTTT	CASSLDFRIGGNTIYF